One sample yielded the 20 T cell receptor beta chains listed below, sequenced in a study of cytomegalovirus exposure and HLA in healthy donors. PCR used 60 Vbeta primers and 13 Jbeta primers. Repertoires were generated with immunoSEQ multiplex PCR, while TCRdb's copy carries only in-frame clones and drops some. The sample shows 85,000 to 95,000 clones, 70% to 85% of them seen only once. The sequencing sample was made of PBMCs. The receptors derive from a man aged 25 to 40 in good health and CMV-seropositive.

J is TRBJ1-1 and V is TRBV5-1; D might be TRBD1 (5 bases). The V gene lost 4 bases and the J gene lost 0 bases, with 10 bases spanning the gap. The V gene's germline CDR1 is SGHRS and CDR2 YFSETQ. This CDR3 is built from 14 residues. The CDR3 loop reads CASSVGLLNTEAFF. For the CDR3, the DNA is TGCGCCAGCAGCGTGGGACTGCTGAACACTGAAGCTTTCTTT.

The chain uses TRBV6-1 and TRBJ1-5; D is ambiguous. Germline assignment: CDR1 MNHNS and CDR2 SASEGT. The CDR3 loop spans 15 amino acids. The V gene lost 1 base and the J gene lost 6 bases, with 13 bases spanning the gap. The CDR3 spells CASSEGEGRAQPQHF. The CDR3 DNA reads as TGTGCCAGCAGTGAAGGAGAGGGCCGGGCTCAGCCCCAGCATTTT.

V usage is TRBV6-5 and J usage is TRBJ1-2, with D possibly being TRBD1 (6 bases). The CDR3 extends over 13 amino acids. Looked up from germline, CDR1 is MNHEY and CDR2 is SVGAGI. Trimming took 2 bases from V and 8 from J, leaving 12 bases between them. The CDR3 sequence is CASSYGTTGGYTF. The CDR3 DNA reads TGTGCCAGCAGTTACGGCACAACAGGGGGCTACACCTTC.

This chain joins TRBV28 and TRBJ2-7; D gene uncertain. V gave up 3 bases and J gave up 2 bases, with 8 bases separating them. CDR1 and CDR2 (germline): MDHEN, SYDVKM. This CDR3 comprises 13 residues. The CDR3 reads CASSLSGTYEQYF. CDR3 sequence (DNA): TGTGCCAGCAGTTTGTCTGGCACCTACGAGCAGTACTTC.

The chain has TRBV10-3 and TRBJ2-1, with 8 positions matching TRBD1. After removal of 8 bases from V and 2 bases from J, the junction contained 5 bases not matched to a gene. The CDR3 sequence is 14 residues long. Germline V gene data show CDR1 as ENHRY and CDR2 as SYGVKD. For the CDR3, the DNA is TGTGCCATCGGACAGGGAAATACCTACAATGAGCAGTTCTTC. It encodes CAIGQGNTYNEQFF.

CDR3 region: CASSLAEKAWPGNTIYF. CDR3 sequence (DNA): TGTGCCAGCAGCTTAGCGGAGAAAGCATGGCCTGGAAACACCATATATTTT. The rearrangement uses TRBV7-8 and TRBJ1-3; D remains unclear. Trimming shortened V by 0 bases and J by 2 bases, and 14 bases separated the two germline ends. CDR3 length equals 17 residues. CDR1 SGHVS and CDR2 FQNEAQ come from the germline V gene.

The chain links TRBV14 to TRBJ2-7; D not certain. The CDR3 totals 12 residues. V dropped 3 bases and J dropped 4 bases, with 7 bases sitting between them. The V gene's germline CDR1 is SGHDN and CDR2 FVKESK. The CDR3 sequence is CASSQFLYEQYF. The CDR3 nucleotides are TGTGCCAGCAGCCAGTTCCTTTACGAGCAGTACTTC.

This clone was detected only a few times. The rearrangement links TRBV7-3 to TRBJ2-3, with 10 nucleotides matching TRBD1. The germline V gene has CDR1 SGHTA and CDR2 FQGTGA. V gave up 5 bases and J gave up 3 bases; unmatched junction bases: 2. The CDR3 length is 14 residues. CDR3 bases: TGTGCCAGCAGCCAGGGACAGGGGACAGATACGCAGTATTTT. Protein product: CASSQGQGTDTQYF.

To note about this clone: The junction does not match germline at one end; this may be a read error. V and J are TRBV7-9 and TRBJ2-7; possibly TRBD2 for D (5 bases). Germline lookup yields CDR1 SEHNR and CDR2 FQNEAQ (reference sequence). This CDR3 region has 12 residues. The CDR3 sequence is CSSSSTGYEQYF. CDR3 in DNA: TGTTCCAGCAGCTCAACGGGGTACGAGCAGTACTTC.

The chain joins TRBV2 to TRBJ2-3; 11 bases are a match to TRBD2. With V trimmed by 4 bases and J by 2 bases, 2 bases remained unmatched. CDR1 is SNHLY and CDR2 is FYNNEI in the germline V gene. The CDR3 sequence is 15 residues long. In nucleotides, the CDR3 is TGTGCCAGCAGTGGGACTAGCGGGTACACAGATACGCAGTATTTT. Its translation is CASSGTSGYTDTQYF.

The J gene is TRBJ2-1, the V gene TRBV4-2, with 8 bases fitting TRBD2. Germline loops: CDR1 LGHNA, CDR2 YNFKEQ. The junction had 9 bases not matched to a gene; V was cut back by 3 bases and J by 5 bases. The CDR3 runs to 16 residues. The CDR3 coding sequence is TGTGCCAGCAGCCATTCGGGGGGGCAGAGAGACAATGAGCAGTTCTTC. This codes for CASSHSGGQRDNEQFF.

The rearrangement uses TRBV27 and TRBJ2-3; 11 positions match TRBD2. V shed 5 bases and J 9 bases; nucleotides not matched to a gene: 1. Looked up from germline, CDR1 is MNHEY and CDR2 is SMNVEV (reference sequence). CDR3 length: 12 amino acids. The CDR3 nucleotides read TGTGCCAGCAGTACTAGCGGGAGAACGCAGTATTTT. Its translation is CASSTSGRTQYF.

The chain employs TRBV6-7 and TRBJ2-6, with a possible D match to TRBD1 (6 bases). TRBV6-7 is reported as an ORF; its role is uncertain. This CDR3 has 17 residues. V was cut by 5 bases and J by 0 bases, with 14 bases left in between. CDR3 nucleotides: TGTGCCAGCAGTCAAACACAGGGCAGCTCTGGGGCCAACGTCCTGACTTTC. This translates into CASSQTQGSSGANVLTF.

This chain joins TRBV4-1 and TRBJ2-1; 7 positions match TRBD1. Germline values: CDR1 MGHRA, CDR2 YSYEKL. With 4 bases clipped from V and 6 bases from J, the junction kept 6 bases outside the gene matches. The length of the CDR3 is 14 residues. The CDR3 reads CASSLGGQSNEQFF. Written as DNA, the CDR3 is TGCGCCAGCAGCCTAGGGGGACAGTCCAATGAGCAGTTCTTC.

The chain is built from TRBV5-8 and TRBJ2-1; 14 bases are a match to TRBD2. Trimming took 0 bases from V and 0 from J; bases not matched to a gene: 8. This CDR3 region has 20 residues. Germline V gives CDR1 SGHTS, CDR2 YDEGEE. The CDR3 DNA is TGTGCCAGCAGCTTGGCAGGACTAGCGGGGGGCCCGAGCTCCTACAATGAGCAGTTCTTC. Its translation: CASSLAGLAGGPSSYNEQFF.

This chain links TRBV2 with TRBJ1-5; 10 nucleotides align to TRBD1. The length of the CDR3 is 15 residues. Germline assignment: CDR1 SNHLY and CDR2 FYNNEI. Trimming took 8 bases from V and 4 from J; bases not matched to a gene: 8. The CDR3 DNA follows: TGTGCCAGCGGAGGAGGGACAGGGGTTAATCAGCCCCAGCATTTT. Translating gives CASGGGTGVNQPQHF.

The chain employs TRBV6-6 and TRBJ2-7; no clear D gene. The V end lost 5 bases, the J end lost 3 bases, and 8 bases lay between the germline ends. This CDR3 contains 12 residues. Germline-derived CDR1 and CDR2 are MNHNY and SVGAGI (reference sequence). CDR3 residues: CASSGSDYEQYV. CDR3 coding DNA: TGTGCCAGCAGTGGAAGTGACTACGAGCAGTACGTC.

The table lists this clone with a few counts. V gene TRBV5-1 combines with J gene TRBJ1-5, with 9 bases identical to TRBD1. This CDR3 has 15 residues. Per germline, CDR1 SGHRS and CDR2 YFSETQ. V was pared by 4 bases and J by 5 bases, with 7 bases of the junction left unmatched. DNA of the CDR3: TGCGCCAGCAGCCGAACGACAGGGGGGTATCAGCCCCAGCATTTT. Protein sequence: CASSRTTGGYQPQHF.

This chain uses TRBV25-1 with TRBJ2-5, with 7 bases that match TRBD1. V was clipped by 6 bases and J by 1 base; unmatched bases: 5. The germline V gene has CDR1 MGHDK and CDR2 SYGVNS. The CDR3 totals 14 residues. The CDR3 loop is CASRYRGLQETQYF. For the CDR3, the DNA is TGTGCCAGCAGGTACAGGGGTCTCCAAGAGACCCAGTACTTC.

The rearrangement joins TRBV7-3 to TRBJ2-3; 11 positions match TRBD2. The V gene's germline CDR1 is SGHTA and CDR2 FQGTGA. The CDR3 spans 12 residues. V gave up 8 bases and J gave up 5 bases; unmatched junction bases: 0. CDR3 protein: CASGTSGDTQYF. The DNA of the CDR3 is TGTGCCAGCGGGACTAGCGGAGATACGCAGTATTTT.